Listed below are T cell receptor beta chains from one sample, sequenced in a study of cytomegalovirus exposure and HLA in healthy donors. TCRdb keeps only in-frame clones here, not all; method: immunoSEQ multiplex PCR. The sample shows around 160,000 clones, about 71% of them seen only once. Sequenced material: PBMCs. Receptor source: a woman in her 40s in good health and CMV-seropositive. Both conserved end residues are part of each CDR3. A D gene is named only where the DNA matches it firmly. Not all rows give a size; the values are once, few, many and, for expanded clones, a class.

d_gene,abundance,j_gene,v_gene,CDR3aa,CDR3nt
-,few,TRBJ2-3,TRBV6-5,CASSYALAQRGDTQYF,TGTGCCAGCAGTTATGCTCTAGCACAAAGGGGGGATACGCAGTATTTT
TRBD1,-,TRBJ2-5,TRBV6-6,CASSYSTTGSRETQYF,TGTGCCAGCAGTTACAGCACGACAGGGTCGAGGGAGACCCAGTACTTC
-,few,TRBJ1-1,TRBV18,CASSLGTAVNTEAFF,TGTGCCAGCTCACTCGGAACAGCTGTGAACACTGAAGCTTTCTTT
-,once,TRBJ2-3,TRBV19,CASSIGTGSTDTQYF,TGTGCCAGTAGTATCGGGACTGGAAGCACAGATACGCAGTATTTT
TRBD2,-,TRBJ2-7,TRBV6-5,CASKRAGDYEQYF,TGTGCCAGCAAGAGAGCGGGGGACTACGAGCAGTACTTC
-,-,TRBJ2-1,TRBV6-5,CASSYGGAREQFF,TGTGCCAGCAGTTACGGTGGGGCACGGGAGCAGTTCTTC
TRBD1,-,TRBJ1-6,TRBV19,CASSIQVGTGDSPLHF,TGTGCCAGTAGTATCCAGGTCGGGACAGGTGATTCACCCCTCCACTTT
TRBD2,-,TRBJ2-7,TRBV28,CASRGTSVSYEQYF,TGTGCCAGCAGGGGGACTAGCGTCTCCTACGAGCAGTACTTC
TRBD1,-,TRBJ1-5,TRBV9,CASSVGGQWAQPQHF,TGTGCCAGCAGCGTAGGGGGACAGTGGGCCCAGCCCCAGCATTTT
-,-,TRBJ1-1,TRBV28,CASRTVHQGNTEAFF,TGTGCCAGCAGGACCGTCCACCAGGGGAACACTGAAGCTTTCTTT
-,-,TRBJ2-5,TRBV27,CASSSAKGSGTQYF,TGTGCCAGCAGTTCGGCGAAGGGCAGCGGGACCCAGTACTTC
-,-,TRBJ2-7,TRBV10-3,CATRLGSPYYEQYF,TGTGCCACCAGATTGGGGAGTCCCTACTACGAGCAGTACTTC
-,-,TRBJ1-2,TRBV5-1,CASSLSGDGYTF,TGCGCCAGCAGCTTGAGCGGGGATGGCTACACCTTC
-,-,TRBJ2-7,TRBV2,CASSATYEQYF,TGTGCCAGCAGTGCCACCTACGAGCAGTACTTC
-,-,TRBJ1-1,TRBV5-1,CASSQMGQMNTEAFF,TGCGCCAGCAGTCAAATGGGGCAGATGAACACTGAAGCTTTCTTT
-,-,TRBJ2-5,TRBV7-7,CASSLASRETQYF,TGTGCTAGCAGCTTAGCTTCGAGGGAGACCCAGTACTTC
-,few,TRBJ2-7,TRBV6-1,CASSVRGRPYEQYF,TGTGCCAGCTCTGTAAGGGGCAGGCCCTACGAGCAGTACTTC
-,-,TRBJ2-5,TRBV29-1,CSVRAVYQETQYF,TGCAGCGTTCGAGCGGTGTACCAAGAGACCCAGTACTTC
TRBD2,-,TRBJ2-2,TRBV5-6,CASSFPVKRGTGELFF,TGTGCCAGCAGCTTCCCTGTGAAGCGGGGGACCGGGGAGCTGTTTTTT
-,-,TRBJ1-3,TRBV7-8,CASSLKRIGSSGNTIYF,TGTGCCAGCAGCTTAAAGAGGATCGGAAGCTCTGGAAACACCATATATTTT
TRBD1,-,TRBJ1-5,TRBV28,CASSHNRDRTYSNQPQNF,TGTGCCAGCAGTCATAACAGGGACAGAACGTATAGCAATCAGCCCCAGAATTTT
-,-,TRBJ2-2,TRBV19,CASSRARELFF,TGTGCCAGTAGCAGGGCCCGGGAGCTGTTTTTT
TRBD1,few,TRBJ2-7,TRBV28,CASSEGGSSSYEQYF,TGTGCCAGCAGCGAAGGGGGCTCAAGTTCCTACGAGCAGTACTTC
TRBD1,-,TRBJ1-3,TRBV6-5,CASSAGQNSGNTIYF,TGTGCCAGCAGTGCGGGACAGAACTCTGGAAACACCATATATTTT
-,-,TRBJ1-2,TRBV6-5,CASSYSGGAFGYTF,TGTGCCAGCAGTTACTCGGGGGGGGCTTTTGGCTACACCTTC
TRBD2,-,TRBJ2-5,TRBV25-1,CASSQVAGGETQYF,TGTGCCAGCAGTCAAGTAGCGGGAGGAGAGACCCAGTACTTC
TRBD1,-,TRBJ2-7,TRBV5-1,CASSLGTGTHYEQYF,TGCGCCAGCAGCTTGGGGACAGGTACGCACTACGAGCAGTACTTC
-,-,TRBJ1-3,TRBV15,CATSRDGNWAGNTIYF,TGTGCCACCAGCAGAGACGGTAATTGGGCAGGAAACACCATATATTTT
-,few,TRBJ2-7,TRBV4-1,CASSQDGRPQNSYEQYF,TGCGCCAGCAGCCAAGATGGGCGCCCGCAGAACTCCTACGAGCAGTACTTC
-,-,TRBJ1-2,TRBV5-4,CASSLGGLAQNGGYTF,TGTGCCAGCAGCTTGGGCGGGCTAGCACAGAATGGTGGCTACACCTTC
TRBD1,-,TRBJ2-5,TRBV4-2,CASSQTPPSTGGFETQYF,TGTGCCAGCAGCCAAACTCCCCCCTCTACAGGGGGCTTTGAGACCCAGTACTTC
TRBD1,-,TRBJ1-1,TRBV28,CASSLQTGTEAFF,TGTGCCAGCAGTTTACAGACAGGGACTGAAGCTTTCTTT
TRBD1,-,TRBJ1-3,TRBV5-1,CASSPGQGANTIYF,TGCGCCAGCAGTCCGGGACAGGGGGCAAACACCATATATTTT
TRBD1,-,TRBJ2-7,TRBV7-2,CASSLRGQGRSYEQYF,TGTGCCAGCAGCTTAAGGGGACAGGGACGCTCCTACGAGCAGTACTTC
-,few,TRBJ1-2,TRBV21-1,CARKRGGGYGYTF,TGTGCCAGAAAGCGCGGTGGAGGCTATGGCTACACCTTC
TRBD2,-,TRBJ2-5,TRBV7-3,CASSLGLAGQETQYF,TGTGCCAGCAGCTTAGGGCTAGCGGGACAAGAGACCCAGTACTTC
-,-,TRBJ2-6,TRBV19,CASSPGLSEGANVLTF,TGTGCCAGTAGTCCGGGACTCTCGGAAGGGGCCAACGTCCTGACTTTC
-,once,TRBJ1-4,TRBV6-5,CASSRDSYEKLFF,TGTGCCAGCAGCCGAGACAGTTATGAAAAACTGTTTTTT
-,-,TRBJ2-7,TRBV6-5,CASSYAGLASYEQYF,TGTGCCAGCAGTTACGCGGGACTTGCGTCCTACGAGCAGTACTTC
TRBD2,-,TRBJ2-7,TRBV2,CASRPQGVVSGSVTSYEQYF,TGTGCCAGCAGACCGCAGGGGGTCGTTAGCGGGAGTGTTACATCCTACGAGCAGTACTTC
-,-,TRBJ2-1,TRBV28,CASSLIPPNNEQFF,TGTGCCAGCAGTTTAATCCCACCTAACAATGAGCAGTTCTTC
-,-,TRBJ2-3,TRBV10-3,CAIRTGEATDTQYF,TGTGCCATCAGAACGGGGGAGGCCACAGATACGCAGTATTTT